These T cell receptor beta chains were read from a single sample in a study of lymphopenia after photon versus proton radiotherapy. Generated by immunoSEQ multiplex PCR, the TCRdb table keeps only in-frame clones and is missing some. The table has 160,000 or so clones, about 88% seen once. The specimen was peripheral blood, collected from a patient treated with photon-based radiotherapy. The receptors derive from a man aged 45 to 65 with gastric cancer. Each CDR3 is given with its conserved first and last residue. The D gene is left open where the match is weak. Some rows mark clone size as missing; the rest say once, few, many or name a class of expanded clone.

D gene	J gene	V gene	clone size	CDR3 protein	CDR3 DNA
NA	TRBJ1-2	TRBV6-1	NA	CASSVGDGSSYGYTF	TGTGCCAGCAGTGTGGGGGACGGTTCCTCTTATGGCTACACCTTC
NA	TRBJ2-1	TRBV7-9	NA	CASSPRGPPFGEQFF	TGTGCCAGCAGCCCAAGAGGGCCCCCCTTTGGTGAGCAGTTCTTC
NA	TRBJ2-2	TRBV14	NA	CASSQDVEANTGELFF	TGTGCCAGCAGCCAAGATGTTGAAGCGAACACCGGGGAGCTGTTTTTT
TRBD2	TRBJ2-5	TRBV9	NA	CASSYGLAGGPVETQYF	TGTGCCAGCAGCTACGGACTAGCGGGAGGGCCGGTTGAGACCCAGTACTTC
NA	TRBJ1-3	TRBV19	once	CASSRLLGASGNTIYF	TGTGCCAGTAGTAGGCTTTTGGGGGCCTCTGGAAACACCATATATTTT
TRBD1	TRBJ2-7	TRBV4-3	NA	CASSLQTGTGGAEQYF	TGCGCCAGCAGCCTACAAACCGGGACAGGGGGCGCCGAGCAGTACTTC
NA	TRBJ2-7	TRBV9	NA	CASSPRQQAYEQYF	TGTGCCAGCAGCCCTAGGCAGCAAGCCTACGAGCAGTACTTC
TRBD2	TRBJ2-1	TRBV14	NA	CASSQAYGQGTKTDYNEQFF	TGTGCCAGCAGCCAGGCCTATGGCCAAGGGACTAAAACGGACTACAATGAGCAGTTCTTC
NA	TRBJ2-1	TRBV18	NA	CASSPDSGWEEQFF	TGTGCCAGCTCCCCCGACTCTGGTTGGGAAGAGCAGTTCTTC
NA	TRBJ2-7	TRBV11-2	NA	CASSSAGDGDRQYF	TGTGCCAGCAGCTCCGCAGGAGACGGGGATCGGCAGTACTTC
NA	TRBJ2-7	TRBV6-5	NA	CASSYSGRTYEQYF	TGTGCCAGCAGTTACTCGGGGCGGACCTACGAGCAGTACTTC
NA	TRBJ1-5	TRBV30	NA	CAWGQGRGDQPQHF	TGTGCCTGGGGTCAAGGCAGGGGAGATCAGCCCCAGCATTTT
TRBD2	TRBJ2-3	TRBV29-1	NA	CSARTSGRTDTQYF	TGCAGCGCCCGGACTAGCGGACGCACAGATACGCAGTATTTT
NA	TRBJ1-5	TRBV5-1	NA	CASSLDGPPGGQPQHF	TGCGCCAGCAGCTTGGATGGTCCGCCTGGAGGTCAGCCCCAGCATTTT
TRBD2	TRBJ2-7	TRBV9	NA	CASSVGLGPYEQYF	TGTGCCAGCAGCGTGGGACTAGGTCCCTACGAGCAGTACTTC
TRBD1	TRBJ2-5	TRBV11-3	NA	CASSTGGQGGETQYF	TGTGCCAGCAGCACCGGGGGACAGGGTGGAGAGACCCAGTACTTC
NA	TRBJ1-2	TRBV28	NA	CASSFPFGDSRYGYTF	TGTGCCAGCAGTTTCCCATTCGGAGACTCGAGGTACGGCTACACCTTC
TRBD1	TRBJ1-3	TRBV15	NA	CATSRGGQGGGGNTIYF	TGTGCCACCAGCAGGGGGGGACAGGGTGGCGGTGGAAACACCATATATTTT
NA	TRBJ2-1	TRBV7-9	NA	CASSLARGGSSYNEQFF	TGTGCCAGCAGCTTAGCGCGAGGAGGGAGCTCCTACAATGAGCAGTTCTTC
NA	TRBJ1-2	TRBV28	few	CASSSTGPTNYGYTF	TGTGCCAGCAGCTCCACGGGCCCAACTAACTATGGCTACACCTTC
TRBD1	TRBJ1-1	TRBV6-1	NA	CASSEVHRGHTEAFF	TGTGCCAGCAGTGAAGTACACAGGGGGCACACTGAAGCTTTCTTT
NA	TRBJ1-3	TRBV28	NA	CASSGAGAGNTIYF	TGTGCCAGCAGCGGCGCAGGGGCCGGAAACACCATATATTTT
NA	TRBJ1-4	TRBV6-5	NA	CASSYEQGAVEKLFF	TGTGCCAGCAGTTACGAACAGGGTGCCGTTGAAAAACTGTTTTTT
TRBD1	TRBJ1-2	TRBV6-1	NA	CASSENWTGVYGYTF	TGTGCCAGCAGTGAAAACTGGACAGGTGTCTATGGCTACACCTTC
NA	TRBJ1-2	TRBV27	once	CASSFRGAYGYTF	TGTGCCAGCAGTTTTAGGGGGGCCTATGGCTACACCTTC
NA	TRBJ1-2	TRBV19	NA	CASSIIPAVDYGYTF	TGTGCCAGTAGTATAATCCCGGCCGTTGACTATGGCTACACCTTC
NA	TRBJ2-3	TRBV6-1	NA	CASSPTPRADTQYF	TGTGCCAGCTCCCCGACCCCCCGTGCAGATACGCAGTATTTT
NA	TRBJ2-2	TRBV5-1	NA	CASSLVGAGELFF	TGCGCCAGCAGCTTGGTTGGGGCCGGGGAGCTGTTTTTT
NA	TRBJ1-2	TRBV19	NA	CASSIAQLGDYGYTF	TGTGCCAGTAGTATAGCCCAGCTGGGGGACTATGGCTACACCTTC
NA	TRBJ1-4	TRBV5-1	NA	CASSLGALTGLNEKLFF	TGCGCCAGCAGCTTGGGGGCCCTAACAGGCCTTAATGAAAAACTGTTTTTT
TRBD2	TRBJ2-1	TRBV14	NA	CASSQRTSRYNEQFF	TGTGCCAGCAGCCAAAGGACTAGCCGCTACAATGAGCAGTTCTTC
NA	TRBJ1-4	TRBV5-1	NA	CASSLSGANEKLFF	TGCGCCAGCAGCTTGTCCGGAGCTAATGAAAAACTGTTTTTT
NA	TRBJ2-6	TRBV6-1	NA	CASSEKGGTKGFLAGANVLTF	TGTGCCAGCAGTGAAAAGGGGGGGACTAAAGGCTTTCTAGCTGGGGCCAACGTCCTGACTTTC
NA	TRBJ1-3	TRBV27	NA	CASSLREGNTIYF	TGTGCCAGCAGTCTAAGGGAAGGAAACACCATATATTTT
TRBD1	TRBJ2-1	TRBV7-9	NA	CASSHRGAYNEQFF	TGTGCCAGCAGCCACAGGGGAGCCTACAATGAGCAGTTCTTC
NA	TRBJ1-2	TRBV21-1	NA	CASSKGPLNYGYTF	TGTGCCAGCAGCAAAGGCCCTTTGAACTATGGCTACACCTTC
NA	TRBJ2-7	TRBV28	NA	CASSQDSYEQYF	TGTGCCAGCAGCCAAGACAGCTACGAGCAGTACTTC
NA	TRBJ1-1	TRBV2	NA	CASSEMWSNTEAFF	TGTGCCAGCAGTGAAATGTGGTCTAACACTGAAGCTTTCTTT
TRBD2	TRBJ2-5	TRBV6-1	NA	CASRELAGVGETQYF	TGTGCCAGCAGGGAACTAGCGGGAGTGGGGGAGACCCAGTACTTC
TRBD2	TRBJ2-3	TRBV4-1	NA	CASSQVESSGWARTDTQYF	TGCGCCAGCAGCCAAGTCGAGTCTAGCGGGTGGGCACGCACAGATACGCAGTATTTT
NA	TRBJ2-1	TRBV5-1	NA	CASSSGDSSYNEQFF	TGCGCCAGCAGCTCAGGGGATAGCTCCTACAATGAGCAGTTCTTC
NA	TRBJ1-2	TRBV5-8	NA	CASSSRQAQNAHYGYTF	TGTGCCAGCAGCTCCCGACAGGCGCAGAATGCCCACTATGGCTACACCTTC
NA	TRBJ2-2	TRBV2	NA	CASRSFMNTGELFF	TGTGCCAGCAGGAGCTTTATGAACACCGGGGAGCTGTTTTTT
NA	TRBJ2-7	TRBV19	NA	CASSIGQGLEQYF	TGTGCCAGTAGTATCGGGCAGGGGCTCGAGCAGTACTTC
NA	TRBJ2-4	TRBV19	NA	CASSTTDGNIQYF	TGTGCCAGTAGTACCACGGACGGAAACATTCAGTACTTC
TRBD1	TRBJ1-4	TRBV5-1	NA	CASSLDGQVDEKLFF	TGCGCCAGCAGCTTGGACGGACAGGTGGATGAAAAACTGTTTTTT
TRBD1	TRBJ2-1	TRBV6-1	NA	CASSEQGQTLNEQFF	TGTGCCAGCAGTGAACAGGGACAGACCCTCAATGAGCAGTTCTTC
NA	TRBJ1-1	TRBV7-2	NA	CASSPSPGGDTEAFF	TGTGCCAGCAGCCCGAGCCCGGGAGGTGACACTGAAGCTTTCTTT
NA	TRBJ2-7	TRBV29-1	NA	CSVLLFGASYEQYF	TGCAGCGTTTTGCTGTTCGGGGCGTCCTACGAGCAGTACTTC
TRBD1	TRBJ1-1	TRBV27	NA	CASIFRGQGRTEAFF	TGTGCCAGCATCTTCCGGGGACAGGGGAGGACTGAAGCTTTCTTT
NA	TRBJ2-2	TRBV18	NA	CASSPLAGGPETGELFF	TGTGCCAGCTCACCTTTAGCCGGAGGGCCTGAAACCGGGGAGCTGTTTTTT
TRBD1	TRBJ1-4	TRBV28	NA	CASSESRGRAEKLFF	TGTGCCAGCAGTGAGTCCAGGGGGCGGGCTGAAAAACTGTTTTTT
TRBD1	TRBJ2-3	TRBV7-9	once	CASSLDRYTDTQYF	TGTGCCAGCAGCTTGGACAGGTACACAGATACGCAGTATTTT
TRBD1	TRBJ1-1	TRBV7-2	NA	CASSRQGNTEAFF	TGTGCCAGCAGCCGACAGGGGAACACTGAAGCTTTCTTT